Detailed here is one TCR beta chain. What it recognizes is unknown. CDR3 length equals 16 residues. V dropped 0 bases and J dropped 3 bases, with 12 bases sitting between them. Per germline, CDR1 MNHNS and CDR2 SASEGT. All of the donors resided in Nashville, Tennessee, and each was a Caucasian adult. CD4+ cells yielded CD45RA+ naive and CD45RA-negative memory subsets. Using immunoSEQ multiplex PCR, the repertoire was profiled, and TCRdb retains in-frame clones only, with some absent. The repertoire has more than 500,000 clones, 90% to 97% of them found once; the top ten carry about 0.068%. The sample belongs to a study of shared clonotypes between healthy human individuals. Study-wide results and caveats: Sharing across several donors was seen in around 5.1% of naive CD4 clonotypes. Lower generation probabilities were found for non-shared clonotypes than for those shared by all four donors.

Sequencing input: naive CD4+ T cells sorted from blood. Subset given: CD45RA+ positively selected. The rearrangement joins TRBV6-1 to TRBJ2-1; no clear D gene. The sequence derives from a woman in her twenties or thirties in good health. The CDR3 DNA follows: TGTGCCAGCAGTGAAGCGCCCCCCGGCAACTACAATGAGCAGTTCTTC. The encoded protein is CASSEAPPGNYNEQFF.